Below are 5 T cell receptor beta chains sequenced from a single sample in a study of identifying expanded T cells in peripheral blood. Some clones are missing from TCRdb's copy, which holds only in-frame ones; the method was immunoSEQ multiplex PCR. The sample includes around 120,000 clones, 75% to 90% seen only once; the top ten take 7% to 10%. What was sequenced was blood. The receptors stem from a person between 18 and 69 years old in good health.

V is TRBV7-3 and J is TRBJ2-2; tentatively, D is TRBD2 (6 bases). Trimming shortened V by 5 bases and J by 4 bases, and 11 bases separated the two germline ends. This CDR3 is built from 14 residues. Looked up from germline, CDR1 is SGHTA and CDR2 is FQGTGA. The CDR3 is CASSVQEGTGELFF. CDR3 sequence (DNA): TGTGCCAGCAGCGTCCAGGAGGGCACCGGGGAGCTGTTTTTT.

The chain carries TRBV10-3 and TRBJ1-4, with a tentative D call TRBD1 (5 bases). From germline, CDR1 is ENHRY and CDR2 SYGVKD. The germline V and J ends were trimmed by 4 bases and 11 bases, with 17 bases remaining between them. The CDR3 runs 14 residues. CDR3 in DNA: TGTGCCATCAGTGTAAACGGGGGTGGAGGGAAACTGTTTTTT. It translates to CAISVNGGGGKLFF.

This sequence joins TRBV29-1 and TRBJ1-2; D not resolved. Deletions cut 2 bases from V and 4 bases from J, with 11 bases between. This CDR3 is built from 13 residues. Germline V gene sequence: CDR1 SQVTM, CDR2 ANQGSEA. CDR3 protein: CSVELREVYGYTF. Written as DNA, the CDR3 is TGCAGCGTTGAACTGAGGGAGGTCTATGGCTACACCTTC.

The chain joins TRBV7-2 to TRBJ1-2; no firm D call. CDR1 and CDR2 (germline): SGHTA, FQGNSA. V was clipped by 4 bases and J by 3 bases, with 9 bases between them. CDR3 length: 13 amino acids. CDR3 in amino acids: CASSYRLDYGYTF. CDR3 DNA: TGTGCCAGCAGCTATCGCTTGGACTATGGCTACACCTTC.

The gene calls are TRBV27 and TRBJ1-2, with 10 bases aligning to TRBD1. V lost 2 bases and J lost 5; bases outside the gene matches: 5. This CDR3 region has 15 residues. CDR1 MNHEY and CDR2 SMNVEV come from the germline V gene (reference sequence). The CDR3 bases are TGTGCCAGCAGTTTAGGGGGACAGGGGCTGTATGGCTACACCTTC. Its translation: CASSLGGQGLYGYTF.